One T cell receptor beta chain is described in this entry. As yet, its antigen is unknown. This entry is derived from a study of T cells in Graves' hyperthyroidism and ophthalmopathy. Findings and caveats of the study: Stable hyperthyroidism was separated from ophthalmopathy by a model based on 13 V-J features. Blood also carried most thyroid clonotypes expanded above 0.001.

V dropped 4 bases and J dropped 1 base, with 10 bases sitting between them. The CDR3 spans 14 residues. The germline V gene has CDR1 SNHLY and CDR2 FYNNEI. RNA transcripts served as the template for amplifying TCR beta CDR3 regions. The HTBI set primed first-round TCR CDR3 RT-PCR. MiXCR, run by TCRdb on the multiplex PCR reads, gives a single entry per CDR3 protein. The sample consists of some 180,000 distinct CDR3 sequences, 17% of them appearing once. The receptor was isolated from a woman between 45 and 60 years old with Graves' hyperthyroidism. The sample consisted of blood. The V call is TRBV2, the J call TRBJ1-1, with a possible D match to TRBD1 (5 bases). CDR3 sequence: CASSAVTANTEAFF. CDR3 DNA sequence: TGTGCCAGCAGTGCTGTGACAGCGAACACTGAAGCTTTCTTT.